Each of the 19 T cell receptor beta chains below was sequenced from the same sample in a study of early T cells in non-severe SARS-CoV-2 infection. MiXCR, run by TCRdb on the 5' RACE reads, gives a single entry per CDR3 protein. The sample comprises over 50,000 distinct CDR3 sequences, approximately 7.6% of which are singletons, and around 4.5% rests with the top ten. The sample consisted of whole blood. These receptors all stem from an adult who was a healthcare worker with PCR-confirmed SARS-CoV-2 infection or an uninfected control (not recorded which).

In its sample, this clonotype was seen a few times. The chain uses TRBV20-1 and TRBJ1-1; D is ambiguous. Germline CDR1 is DFQATT and CDR2 is SNEGSKA (reference sequence). The CDR3 is made up of 14 amino acids. V lost 0 bases and J lost 8, with 16 bases in between. The CDR3 bases are TGCAGTGCTAGAGATCACGGGCCCCCCAGGGAAGCTTTCTTT. Amino acid sequence: CSARDHGPPREAFF.

The rearrangement uses TRBV3-1 and TRBJ2-4; 10 bases map to TRBD1. This CDR3 comprises 16 residues. V lost 1 base and J lost 8; bases outside the gene matches: 8. Per the germline V gene, CDR1 is LGHDT and CDR2 is YNNKEL (reference sequence). CDR3 bases: TGTGCCAGCAGCCAAGGAAAAAGGACAGGGGGGGACATTCAGTACTTC. It codes for CASSQGKRTGGDIQYF.

The CDR3 sequence: CASSETRGGEQFF. DNA of the CDR3: TGTGCCAGCAGCGAGACCCGGGGGGGTGAGCAGTTCTTC. The chain recombines TRBV7-7 with TRBJ2-1, with 8 bases lining up with TRBD2. This CDR3 has 13 residues. Germline V lookup: CDR1 SSHAT, CDR2 FNYEAQ (reference sequence). After removal of 5 bases from V and 9 bases from J, the junction contained 6 bases not matched to a gene.

This clonotype has more than one count but fewer than ten. The chain couples TRBV14 to TRBJ2-6; TRBD1 matches 11 bases. The CDR3 has 17 residues. CDR1 is SGHDN and CDR2 is FVKESK in the germline V gene. J gave up 2 bases and V 1 base, and 1 base lay outside the gene matches. The CDR3: CASSQVDRGPGANVLTF. In DNA, the CDR3 is TGTGCCAGCAGCCAAGTGGACAGGGGGCCTGGGGCCAACGTCCTGACTTTC.

The V call is TRBV12-3 or TRBV12-4, the J call TRBJ2-7; 7 bases map to TRBD1. The CDR3 sequence is 13 residues long. With V trimmed by 8 bases and J by 7 bases, 11 bases remained unmatched. The CDR3 loop is CASQRQGNGEQYF. Here the CDR3 DNA reads TGTGCCAGCCAGCGACAGGGCAATGGGGAGCAGTACTTC.

This clonotype was counted a few times. V usage is TRBV2 and J usage is TRBJ2-2; 7 bases match TRBD2. V lost 4 bases to trimming and J lost 4 bases; unmatched junction nucleotides: 6. Germline V gene lookup returns CDR1 SNHLY and CDR2 FYNNEI. CDR3 length equals 15 residues. CDR3 protein: CASSGRTSGTGELFF. The CDR3 coding sequence is TGTGCCAGCAGTGGTCGGACTAGTGGCACCGGGGAGCTGTTTTTT.

A few counts support this clonotype. The J gene is TRBJ2-3, the V gene TRBV27, with 7 bases identical to TRBD2. The junction had 8 bases not matched to a gene; V was cut back by 5 bases and J by 6 bases. The germline V gene has CDR1 MNHEY and CDR2 SMNVEV (reference sequence). CDR3 size: 14 residues. CDR3 region: CASSLLTSVDTQYF. CDR3 coding DNA: TGTGCCAGCAGTCTCCTCACTAGCGTGGATACGCAGTATTTT.

The chain has TRBV5-1 and TRBJ2-5; D might be TRBD1 (7 bases). CDR1 is SGHRS and CDR2 is YFSETQ in the germline V gene. Trimming took 0 bases from V and 3 from J, leaving 12 bases between them. The length of the CDR3 is 15 residues. The CDR3 DNA reads TGCGCCAGCAGCTTGGAAGGCAGGGGGGAAGAGACCCAGTACTTC. Translated: CASSLEGRGEETQYF.

This clonotype was counted only a few times. The chain joins TRBV14 to TRBJ2-7; D remains unclear. V was trimmed by 0 bases and J by 5 bases, leaving 11 bases between them. This CDR3 has 14 residues. Per germline, CDR1 SGHDN and CDR2 FVKESK. CDR3 loop: CASSQDATPDEQYF. Here the CDR3 DNA reads TGTGCCAGCAGCCAAGACGCAACCCCTGACGAGCAGTACTTC.

The chain joins TRBV19 to TRBJ1-4; 7 positions agree with TRBD1. Germline-derived CDR1 and CDR2 are LNHDA and SQIVND (reference sequence). CDR3 length: 14 amino acids. V lost 6 bases to trimming and J lost 3 bases; unmatched junction nucleotides: 4. This CDR3 reads CASSRDSSNEKLFF. The CDR3 DNA is TGTGCCAGTAGCCGGGACAGCTCTAATGAAAAACTGTTTTTT.

This clonotype was observed many times. This CDR3 reads CSVDDGYTDTQYF. The DNA for the CDR3 is TGCAGCGTTGATGACGGGTACACAGATACGCAGTATTTT. The chain has TRBV29-1 and TRBJ2-3, with D hard to call. V lost 3 bases and J 2 bases, leaving 9 bases between the germline ends. This CDR3 contains 13 residues. Germline-derived CDR1 and CDR2 are SQVTM and ANQGSEA.

At least ten counts were recorded for this clonotype. The chain employs TRBV28 and TRBJ1-4; tentatively, D is TRBD1 (5 bases). Germline V gene data show CDR1 as MDHEN and CDR2 as SYDVKM. The CDR3 runs 16 residues. Trimming removed 3 bases from V and 6 bases from J, with 17 bases in between. The CDR3 DNA reads TGTGCCAGCAGTTTGAGAGTGGGCAGGGACCATGAAAAACTGTTTTTT. Translated, it gives CASSLRVGRDHEKLFF.

The V gene is TRBV6-2 or TRBV6-3, the J gene TRBJ2-7; D may be TRBD1 (6 bases). There are 15 residues in the CDR3. The V gene lost 0 bases and the J gene lost 3 bases, with 12 bases spanning the gap. Germline loops: CDR1 MNHEY, CDR2 SVGEGT. The CDR3 bases are TGTGCCAGCAGTTACTCGCAGGGGTCCTTCTACGAGCAGTACTTC. Translated: CASSYSQGSFYEQYF.

This clonotype was detected only a few times. The chain couples TRBV7-3 to TRBJ2-5, with D unresolved. The CDR3 contains 13 residues. Germline CDR1 is SGHTA and CDR2 is FQGTGA. The V gene lost 3 bases and the J gene lost 5 bases, with 10 bases spanning the gap. The CDR3 DNA follows: TGTGCCAGCAGCTTCGGCCCTCAGGAGACCCAGTACTTC. Residues: CASSFGPQETQYF.

The J gene is TRBJ2-1, the V gene TRBV16, with 9 bases identical to TRBD2. The trim removed 6 bases at V and 4 bases at J, leaving 4 bases unmatched. Germline V CDR1 and CDR2: KGHSY, FQNENV. The CDR3 loop spans 14 amino acids. The CDR3, as DNA: TGTGCCAGCAGACCTAGCGGGGCGTACAATGAGCAGTTCTTC. As protein: CASRPSGAYNEQFF.

This clonotype was recorded at least ten times. The V gene is TRBV12-3 or TRBV12-4, the J gene TRBJ2-2; D perhaps matches TRBD1 (6 bases). V dropped 5 bases and J dropped 2 bases, with 9 bases sitting between them. This CDR3 is built from 14 residues. The CDR3 DNA reads TGTGCCAGCAGTACCGGGACAAACACCGGGGAGCTGTTTTTT. Its translation is CASSTGTNTGELFF.

CDR3 DNA: TGCGCCAGCAGCTCCGGACAGGGGATGGATGAAGCTTTCTTT. This sequence encodes CASSSGQGMDEAFF. The V and J genes are TRBV5-1 and TRBJ1-1, with 9 bases that match TRBD1. The length of the CDR3 is 14 residues. Germline CDR1 reads SGHRS; CDR2 reads YFSETQ. The V gene end was trimmed by 3 bases and the J gene end by 7 bases; junction bases not matched to a gene: 7.

This chain uses TRBV28 with TRBJ1-3; D ambiguous. V lost 2 bases and J 0 bases, leaving 8 bases between the germline ends. CDR3 length equals 15 residues. Germline lookup yields CDR1 MDHEN and CDR2 SYDVKM. CDR3 loop: CASSLRPSSGNTIYF. CDR3 nucleotides: TGTGCCAGCAGTTTAAGGCCGAGCTCTGGAAACACCATATATTTT.

In its sample, this clonotype was seen a few times. This chain uses TRBV7-8 with TRBJ2-7; D perhaps matches TRBD1 (5 bases). This CDR3 contains 14 residues. Germline-derived CDR1 and CDR2 are SGHVS and FQNEAQ. V shed 0 bases and J shed 4 bases, with 10 bases lying between them. CDR3 DNA sequence: TGTGCCAGCAGCTTAGCGGACACCATATACGAGCAGTACTTC. It specifies CASSLADTIYEQYF.